These 32 T cell receptor beta chains share one sample of origin, sequenced in a study of T cell responses to AZD1222 COVID-19 vaccine. Generated by immunoSEQ multiplex PCR, the TCRdb table keeps only in-frame clones and is missing some. Of some 150,000 clones listed, around 88% were seen once; the top ten hold around 2.1%. This specimen consisted of peripheral blood, obtained on day 0 of AZD1222 vaccination. These receptors were taken from an adult in good health.

V and J are TRBV27 and TRBJ1-1; no definite D call. Germline V gene lookup returns CDR1 MNHEY and CDR2 SMNVEV (reference sequence). V dropped 5 bases and J dropped 3 bases, with 16 bases sitting between them. CDR3 length: 15 amino acids. For the CDR3, the DNA is TGTGCCAGCAGTATGGCCTACCTTGGCGACACTGAAGCTTTCTTT. It yields the protein CASSMAYLGDTEAFF.

The count of this clone is one. The chain is built from TRBV29-1 and TRBJ1-1; D perhaps matches TRBD1 (6 bases). The germline CDR1 and CDR2 sequences are SQVTM and ANQGSEA. Trimming shortened V by 7 bases and J by 0 bases, and 15 bases separated the two germline ends. The CDR3 is 14 residues long. CDR3 amino acids: CSGGAGRLNTEAFF. CDR3 coding DNA: TGCAGCGGGGGGGCGGGCAGGCTGAACACTGAAGCTTTCTTT.

This rearrangement joins TRBV28 to TRBJ1-2; TRBD1 might be the D (5 bases). The V gene lost 10 bases and the J gene lost 3 bases, with 15 bases spanning the gap. This CDR3 is built from 13 residues. CDR1 is MDHEN, CDR2 SYDVKM, per germline. The CDR3 is CATRELGDYGYTF. The CDR3 DNA is TGTGCCACCAGGGAGTTGGGGGACTATGGCTACACCTTC.

V usage is TRBV20-1 and J usage is TRBJ2-1; D is ambiguous. The CDR3 totals 11 residues. The germline gives CDR1 DFQATT, CDR2 SNEGSKA (reference sequence). V was trimmed by 3 bases and J by 9 bases, leaving 9 bases between them. The CDR3 region is CSARIVTEQFF. The CDR3 DNA follows: TGCAGTGCTAGGATAGTCACTGAGCAGTTCTTC.

The table lists this clone with a count of one. The V gene is TRBV27, the J gene TRBJ2-1, with TRBD2 as a possible D gene (5 bases). This CDR3 has 14 amino acids. Trimming took 6 bases from V and 6 from J, leaving 15 bases between them. Germline CDR1 and CDR2: MNHEY and SMNVEV (reference sequence). CDR3 nucleotide sequence: TGTGCCAGCAGCCACGGGGTAGCGAGCAATGAGCAGTTCTTC. It yields the protein CASSHGVASNEQFF.

J is TRBJ2-3 and V is TRBV6-2 or TRBV6-3; D gene uncertain. The V and J ends lost 0 bases and 5 bases respectively, with 3 bases between them. CDR1 and CDR2 from the germline V gene are MNHEY and SVGEGT. The CDR3 contains 12 residues. CDR3 protein: CASSYSGDTQYF. CDR3 in DNA: TGTGCCAGCAGTTACTCGGGAGATACGCAGTATTTT.

The chain employs TRBV7-3 and TRBJ2-1, with 13 bases fitting TRBD2. CDR3 length: 16 residues. Germline assignment: CDR1 SGHTA and CDR2 FQGTGA. V was clipped by 3 bases and J by 9 bases; unmatched bases: 8. The CDR3 DNA is TGTGCCAGCAGCTTCGGGACTAGCGGGAATCTCGGTGAGCAGTTCTTC. Translation: CASSFGTSGNLGEQFF.

The J gene is TRBJ2-1, the V gene TRBV11-3; TRBD2 agrees at 13 bases. The germline V gene has CDR1 SGHNT and CDR2 YENEEA. The junction had 5 bases not matched to a gene; V was cut back by 5 bases and J by 7 bases. The CDR3 sequence is 15 residues long. This CDR3 is CASSGGLAGRNEQFF. The CDR3 bases are TGTGCCAGCAGCGGGGGACTAGCGGGAAGGAATGAGCAGTTCTTC.

CDR3 in amino acids: CASSPDYNEQFF. CDR3 DNA: TGTGCCAGCAGCCCAGATTACAATGAGCAGTTCTTC. J is TRBJ2-1 and V is TRBV12-3 or TRBV12-4; D uncertain. The CDR3 is 12 amino acids. Trimming removed 6 bases at V and 4 bases at J, with 7 bases between.

The chain employs TRBV28 and TRBJ2-7; 10 bases fit TRBD2. CDR1 is MDHEN, CDR2 SYDVKM, per germline. The length of the CDR3 is 16 residues. V lost 2 bases to trimming and J lost 2 bases; unmatched junction nucleotides: 6. This CDR3 reads CASSLPTTSGTYEQYF. CDR3 DNA: TGTGCCAGCAGTTTACCCACCACTAGCGGGACCTACGAGCAGTACTTC.

The chain has TRBV28 and TRBJ2-7; the D is unclear. V was shortened by 2 bases and J by 5 bases, with 7 bases between the two germline ends. The CDR3 contains 12 residues. Germline assignment: CDR1 MDHEN and CDR2 SYDVKM. CDR3 sequence: CASSLPLDEQYF. CDR3 sequence (DNA): TGTGCCAGCAGTTTACCTCTCGACGAGCAGTACTTC.

This rearrangement joins TRBV7-2 to TRBJ2-3, with 7 bases lining up with TRBD1. Germline V gene sequence: CDR1 SGHTA, CDR2 FQGNSA. The J segment lost 2 bases and the V segment lost 1 base, leaving 6 bases of the junction unmatched. The CDR3 is made up of 16 amino acids. CDR3 region: CASSLGFGQVTDTQYF. Here the CDR3 DNA reads TGTGCCAGCAGCTTAGGGTTCGGACAGGTCACAGATACGCAGTATTTT.

The chain combines TRBV10-3 with TRBJ2-7; D gene unclear. CDR1 and CDR2 from the germline V gene are ENHRY and SYGVKD. V lost 4 bases, J lost 1 base, and 8 bases lay in between. The CDR3 contains 13 residues. CDR3 residues: CAISGAKSYEQYF. Here the CDR3 DNA reads TGTGCCATCAGTGGGGCGAAGTCCTACGAGCAGTACTTC.

The gene calls are TRBV2 and TRBJ1-6, with unresolved D. The germline V gene encodes CDR1 SNHLY and CDR2 FYNNEI. V lost 9 bases to trimming and J lost 4 bases, with 7 bases between them. The length of the CDR3 is 12 residues. This CDR3 is CASHQYNSPLHF. CDR3 bases: TGTGCCAGTCACCAGTATAATTCACCCCTCCACTTT.

This chain joins TRBV25-1 and TRBJ2-2; tentatively, D is TRBD1 (6 bases). The CDR3 loop spans 16 amino acids. The V gene lost 6 bases and the J gene lost 0 bases, with 14 bases spanning the gap. The V gene's germline CDR1 is MGHDK and CDR2 SYGVNS. CDR3 residues: CASSPGDGPNTGELFF. The CDR3 region has the DNA TGTGCCAGCAGCCCAGGGGATGGGCCGAACACCGGGGAGCTGTTTTTT. The variable domain in full, completed from reference TRBV25-1 and TRBJ2-2, reads EADIYQTPRYLVIGTGKKITLECSQTMGHDKMYWYQQDPGMELHLIHYSYGVNSTEKGDLSSESTVSRIRTEHFPLTLESARPSHTSQYLCASSPGDGPNTGELFFGEGSRLTVL.

The V gene is TRBV2, the J gene TRBJ1-1; D gene ambiguous. Germline values: CDR1 SNHLY, CDR2 FYNNEI. Trimming left V 1 base short and J 5 bases short, with 8 bases between. This CDR3 comprises 13 residues. The CDR3, as DNA: TGTGCCAGCAGTGAAGGCGGGTTTACTGAAGCTTTCTTT. Amino acid sequence: CASSEGGFTEAFF.

Points on this clone: One end of the junction fails to match germline, which may point to a read error. The chain uses TRBV5-3 and TRBJ2-7; TRBD2 matches 11 bases. TRBV5-3 is treated as an ORF (open reading frame) with a function not yet certain. This CDR3 contains 11 residues. CDR3 sequence reads: CARSPIAGGRF. The DNA for the CDR3 is TGTGCCAGAAGCCCTATAGCGGGAGGGCGCTTC.

DNA of the CDR3: TGCGCCAGCAGCTTGGACAGGATAGAGGAAAAACTGTTTTTT. Translation: CASSLDRIEEKLFF. The V gene is TRBV5-1, the J gene TRBJ1-4; tentatively, D is TRBD1 (5 bases). V was cut by 0 bases and J by 8 bases, with 11 bases left in between. The CDR3 is made up of 14 amino acids. Germline loops: CDR1 SGHRS, CDR2 YFSETQ. The complete variable domain, with remaining parts taken from reference TRBV5-1 and TRBJ1-4, reads KAGVTQTPRYLIKTRGQQVTLSCSPISGHRSVSWYQQTPGQGLQFLFEYFSETQRNKGNFPGRFSGRQFSNSRSEMNVSTLELGDSALYLCASSLDRIEEKLFFGSGTQLSVL.

This rearrangement joins TRBV30 to TRBJ1-1; D call uncertain. Trimming shortened V by 3 bases and J by 1 base, and 9 bases separated the two germline ends. Germline loops: CDR1 GTSNPN, CDR2 SVGIG (reference sequence). The CDR3 extends over 13 amino acids. CDR3 DNA sequence: TGTGCCTGGAGAGTCGTGTGGAACACTGAAGCTTTCTTT. It translates to CAWRVVWNTEAFF.

The genes are TRBV6-6 and TRBJ1-1; D is possibly TRBD1 (5 bases). CDR1 and CDR2 from the germline V gene are MNHNY and SVGAGI (reference sequence). CDR3 size: 13 residues. Trimming removed 2 bases at V and 7 bases at J, with 11 bases between. The CDR3 is CASSYGGGIEAFF. The CDR3 DNA is TGTGCCAGCAGTTACGGGGGTGGGATTGAAGCTTTCTTT.

CDR3 in DNA: TGCAGCGTTGATGGCGGGCGGGAGGGCCGGAATGAGCAGTTCTTC. This encodes CSVDGGREGRNEQFF. V usage is TRBV29-1 and J usage is TRBJ2-1, with 9 bases fitting TRBD2. Germline lookup yields CDR1 SQVTM and CDR2 ANQGSEA. Losses at the gene ends were 3 bases for V and 7 bases for J; bases not matched to a gene: 10. This CDR3 has 15 amino acids.

The chain carries TRBV11-3 and TRBJ1-2; D uncertain. The V and J ends lost 5 bases and 6 bases respectively, with 13 bases between them. This CDR3 region has 13 residues. The germline V gene has CDR1 SGHNT and CDR2 YENEEA. DNA for the CDR3: TGTGCCAGCAGCCAAAGACGTTTGGATGGCTACACCTTC. As protein: CASSQRRLDGYTF.

The chain combines TRBV5-4 with TRBJ2-2; D gene uncertain. The V end was cut by 0 bases, the J end by 5 bases, with 14 bases between. There are 16 residues in the CDR3. Germline lookup yields CDR1 SGHNT and CDR2 YYREEE (reference sequence). The CDR3 region is CASSLAGFGPTGELFF. For the CDR3, the DNA is TGTGCCAGCAGCTTGGCCGGGTTTGGACCTACCGGGGAGCTGTTTTTT.

The chain employs TRBV5-1 and TRBJ2-5, with TRBD1 matching over 7 bases. The junction had 13 bases not matched to a gene; V was cut back by 8 bases and J by 9 bases. CDR3 length: 13 amino acids. Germline V gene sequence: CDR1 SGHRS, CDR2 YFSETQ. The DNA for the CDR3 is TGCGCCAGAATACGGGACAGTCCGAGGTCCCAGTACTTC. Translation: CARIRDSPRSQYF. Full variable domain (rest looked up from reference TRBV5-1 and TRBJ2-5): KAGVTQTPRYLIKTRGQQVTLSCSPISGHRSVSWYQQTPGQGLQFLFEYFSETQRNKGNFPGRFSGRQFSNSRSEMNVSTLELGDSALYLCARIRDSPRSQYFGPGTRLLVL.

The gene calls are TRBV5-1 and TRBJ2-1; TRBD2 aligns across 9 bases. The CDR3 consists of 15 residues. The ends lost 1 base at V and 12 bases at J; junction bases unmatched: 11. The germline V gene has CDR1 SGHRS and CDR2 YFSETQ. DNA for the CDR3: TGCGCCAGCAGCTTGAGTCTAGCGGGGAAGGAGGGGCAGTTCTTC. Its protein is CASSLSLAGKEGQFF. The full variable domain, rest sourced from reference TRBV5-1 and TRBJ2-1, is KAGVTQTPRYLIKTRGQQVTLSCSPISGHRSVSWYQQTPGQGLQFLFEYFSETQRNKGNFPGRFSGRQFSNSRSEMNVSTLELGDSALYLCASSLSLAGKEGQFFGPGTRLTVL.

This clone has more than one count but fewer than ten. The chain uses TRBV5-1 and TRBJ1-3; unclear D gene. Trimming pared 4 bases from V and 2 bases from J, leaving 13 bases between. CDR1 and CDR2 from the germline V gene are SGHRS and YFSETQ. The CDR3 has 15 residues. The CDR3 loop is CASSLAGPPGNTIYF. CDR3 DNA sequence: TGCGCCAGCAGCCTGGCCGGGCCCCCTGGAAACACCATATATTTT.

The V gene is TRBV9, the J gene TRBJ2-5; 7 bases are a match to TRBD1. Germline V gene sequence: CDR1 SGDLS, CDR2 YYNGEE. J was trimmed by 7 bases and V by 0 bases; bases with no gene match: 21. This CDR3 has 19 amino acids. Written as DNA, the CDR3 is TGTGCCAGCAGCGTAGCGACAGGGAGTCCCAATGCTAAAAGAGGGACCCAGTACTTC. This codes for CASSVATGSPNAKRGTQYF.

The genes are TRBV10-2 and TRBJ1-6; 11 bases map to TRBD1. Losses at the gene ends were 11 bases for V and 6 bases for J; bases not matched to a gene: 3. Germline V gene sequence: CDR1 WSHSY, CDR2 SAAADI. The CDR3 covers 13 residues. The CDR3 coding sequence is TGCGCCGGGGGGACAGGGGGTAATTCACCCCTCCACTTT. It encodes CAGGTGGNSPLHF.

With regard to this clone: A junction end diverges from the germline sequence, so it may reflect a read error. The chain carries TRBV12-3 or TRBV12-4 and TRBJ1-2, with D unclear. This CDR3 is 8 amino acids long. DNA of the CDR3: TGTGCCAGCAGTTTGGAGAACTTC. Translation gives CASSLENF.

In its sample, this clone was seen a few times. The chain links TRBV5-1 to TRBJ2-2; 12 nucleotides agree with TRBD2. This CDR3 is 15 amino acids long. CDR1 is SGHRS and CDR2 is YFSETQ in the germline V gene. J lost 9 bases, V lost 4 bases, and 7 bases had no gene match. As DNA, the CDR3 is TGCGCCAGCAGCCCCGGACTAGCGGGGTCCCGGGAGCTGTTTTTT. Translating it yields CASSPGLAGSRELFF.

This clone was picked up one time. The chain uses TRBV25-1 and TRBJ2-5; TRBD1 matches at 7 bases. After removal of 3 bases from V and 0 bases from J, the junction contained 4 bases not matched to a gene. CDR1 and CDR2 (germline): MGHDK, SYGVNS. The CDR3 is made up of 15 amino acids. CDR3 residues: CASSDPDRYQETQYF. CDR3 sequence (DNA): TGTGCCAGCAGTGACCCGGACAGGTACCAAGAGACCCAGTACTTC.

This clone was seen a few times. The CDR3, as DNA: TGTGCCAGCAGCCCCCAGGGGACCCCTCTTTATGGCTACACCTTC. Its protein is CASSPQGTPLYGYTF. This chain connects TRBV7-2 to TRBJ1-2; D is possibly TRBD1 (6 bases). V shed 5 bases and J shed 5 bases, with 18 bases lying between them. CDR1 is SGHTA, CDR2 FQGNSA, per germline. The CDR3 is made up of 15 amino acids.